This TCR beta chain was documented in a study of neurological immune-mediated disorders. Study information: For the approximately 34 multiple sclerosis patients, the disease was relapsing-remitting in some 31 and secondary progressive in 3.

5'RACE generated cDNA with 10-nucleotide random UMIs. Per sequencing run, 15-18 subjects together gave over 180 million TCR-beta sequences. Via MiXCR, TCRdb re-called the 5' RACE reads, giving one row per CDR3 protein. The sample holds tens of thousands of distinct CDR3 sequences; 4.5% to 6.5% are singletons and the top ten take less than 2.5%. The CDR3 length is 16 residues. V shed 3 bases and J shed 5 bases, with 16 bases lying between them. Germline-derived CDR1 and CDR2 are ENHRY and SYGVKD. From 2 million PBMCs stored at -80 C, the unsorted libraries were generated. This clonotype has at least ten counts.

This clonotype was obtained from a woman under 40 with multiple sclerosis. The sequenced sample was PBMCs. V usage is TRBV10-3 and J usage is TRBJ2-2; TRBD2 is a possible D gene (6 bases). CDR3 amino acids: CAISDYATGLTGELFF. CDR3 coding DNA: TGTGCCATCAGTGACTACGCGACGGGACTTACCGGGGAGCTGTTTTTT.